This is a list of T cell receptor beta chains from one sample in a study of cytomegalovirus exposure and HLA in healthy donors. Assay: immunoSEQ multiplex PCR; the TCRdb copy retains only in-frame clones and omits some. The table has about 73,000 clones, roughly 82% seen once. The source material was PBMCs. The receptors shown here come from a man aged 65-85 years in good health and CMV-seronegative. Both conserved end residues are part of each CDR3. D genes are given only for firm matches. Clone size is given for some rows only: seen once, a few or many times, or a class if the clone is expanded.

TRBV19	TRBJ2-1	TRBD1	.	TGTGCCAGTAGTAGGACAGGGACCTTTTCCTACAATGAGCAGTTCTTC	CASSRTGTFSYNEQFF
TRBV5-1	TRBJ2-7	.	.	TGCGCCAGCAGCTTGGCTACAGGGGGGGATATCTACGAGCAGTACTTC	CASSLATGGDIYEQYF
TRBV7-9	TRBJ1-4	.	few	TGTGCCAGCAGCTTAGGGGGCGGCAACCAAAAACTGTTTTTT	CASSLGGGNQKLFF
TRBV5-1	TRBJ2-7	.	once	TGCGCCAGCACCCCTGAACCCACAAACTACGAGCAGTACTTC	CASTPEPTNYEQYF
TRBV11-2	TRBJ2-1	.	.	TGTGCCAGCAGCCCCCCAGGGCGAGTTAATGAGCAGTTCTTC	CASSPPGRVNEQFF
TRBV2	TRBJ2-1	TRBD1	.	TGTGCCAGCAGTGAAGGACAGGGATCCTACAATGAGCAGTTCTTC	CASSEGQGSYNEQFF
TRBV7-6	TRBJ2-5	TRBD2	.	TGTGCCAGCAGCTCTGGACTAGCGGGGGCGGCCCGTGAGACCCAGTACTTC	CASSSGLAGAARETQYF
TRBV15	TRBJ2-1	TRBD2	.	TGTGCCACCAGCGGGGGGACTAGCGGCTACAATGAGCAGTTCTTC	CATSGGTSGYNEQFF
TRBV6-1	TRBJ2-2	.	.	TGTGCCAGCAGACCGGGGGAAACCGGGGAGCTGTTTTTT	CASRPGETGELFF
TRBV5-6	TRBJ2-2	.	few	TGTGCCAGCAGCTTGGTGGGGAGCAGCACCGGGGAGCTGTTTTTT	CASSLVGSSTGELFF
TRBV19	TRBJ1-1	TRBD1	.	TGTGCCAGTAGTTCTACAGGGGAGACTGAAGCTTTCTTT	CASSSTGETEAFF
TRBV7-2	TRBJ1-3	.	.	TGTGCCAGCAGCTTAGGGGGCAGCAACATTGGAAACACCATATATTTT	CASSLGGSNIGNTIYF
TRBV5-1	TRBJ2-2	TRBD2	.	TGCGCCAGCAGCGACTCTAGCGGGGCTGACGGGGAGCTGTTTTTT	CASSDSSGADGELFF
TRBV19	TRBJ2-7	TRBD2	.	TGTGCGGCCGCGACTAGCGGGGGAGAATACGAGCAGTACTTC	CAAATSGGEYEQYF
TRBV5-8	TRBJ2-7	TRBD2	few	TGTGCCAGCAGCGCCCGCGGGAGTGGCCACGAGCAGTACTTC	CASSARGSGHEQYF
TRBV6-6	TRBJ2-7	.	few	TGTGCCAGCAGTTACGGGGGCAGTGTCTACGAGCAGTACTTC	CASSYGGSVYEQYF
TRBV14	TRBJ2-3	TRBD2	.	TGTGCCAGCAGCCAAGAATTCAGTCTAGCGGGCCTCACAGATACGCAGTATTTT	CASSQEFSLAGLTDTQYF
TRBV15	TRBJ1-5	TRBD1	.	TGTGCCACCAGCAGAGCAGGGGGATGGCAGCCCCAGCATTTT	CATSRAGGWQPQHF
TRBV9	TRBJ2-5	.	.	TGTGCCAGCAGCGGGGGAGCTGTGCAAGAGACCCAGTACTTC	CASSGGAVQETQYF
TRBV6-5	TRBJ2-2	.	.	TGTGCCAGCAGGAGACAGGGAGGAGGTGCCGGGGAGCTGTTTTTT	CASRRQGGGAGELFF
TRBV9	TRBJ2-5	.	.	TGTGCCAGCGGGAGTGGGGTGGCGGGAGAGACCCAGTACTTC	CASGSGVAGETQYF
TRBV7-2	TRBJ1-3	.	.	TGTGCCAGCAGCTTAGGACCGGGAGATGTAGGAAACACCATATATTTT	CASSLGPGDVGNTIYF
TRBV30	TRBJ1-2	TRBD1	.	TGTGCCTGGAGCACCCTCCAGGGGGTATCGGGCTACACCTTC	CAWSTLQGVSGYTF
TRBV11-2	TRBJ1-1	TRBD1	.	TGTGCCAGCAGCTTAAAGGGGGCGTTTAACACTGAAGCTTTCTTT	CASSLKGAFNTEAFF
TRBV4-1	TRBJ2-5	.	once	TGCGCCAGCAGCCAAGATCCCGCGGGTGCAGTTCTCCGGCAGTACTTC	CASSQDPAGAVLRQYF
TRBV19	TRBJ1-5	.	.	TGTGCCAGTAGTATAGTTGATCAGGGTGGCAATCAGCCCCAGCATTTT	CASSIVDQGGNQPQHF
TRBV5-4	TRBJ2-6	.	.	TGTGCCAGCGCGATCCTAACTGGGGCCAACGTCCTGACTTTC	CASAILTGANVLTF